This TCR beta chain was identified during a study of OX40 agonist ivuxolimab in advanced cancers. Study-level background: Aged about 23 to 80 with a mean of 60 years, they were less than 90% male. Patients with prior anti-PD-1, anti-PD-L1 or anti-CTLA-4 therapy were eligible; about 41% had some.

The protocol was immunoSEQ multiplex PCR, while the TCRdb copy is restricted to in-frame clones and leaves out a portion. The sample has fewer than 85,000 clones, over 75% seen once. Concerning this clone: No antigen is known for it.

Overall study results and limits: Among the lowest peripheral clonal expansion occurred in 0.1-3.0 mg/kg partial responders. Doses of 0.1 to 3.0 mg/kg were accompanied by clonal expansion of CD4+ and CD8+ blood T cells by week 6.

Sequences were derived from CD4+ or CD8+ T cells sorted from blood, sampled in a trial of the OX40 agonist ivuxolimab. This TCR derives from an adult with an advanced solid tumor such as melanoma, head and neck, liver or kidney cancer.

In nucleotides, the CDR3 is TGTGCCAGCAGCTCGTACAGGGGGCAGGACGCTGAAGCTTTCTTT. Translation: CASSSYRGQDAEAFF. The J gene is TRBJ1-1, the V gene TRBV5-4; TRBD1 matches 9 bases. The CDR3 has 15 residues. The germline gives CDR1 SGHNT, CDR2 YYREEE (reference sequence). After removal of 3 bases from V and 6 bases from J, the junction contained 9 bases not matched to a gene.